This T cell receptor (beta chain) was profiled in a study of T cell responses to AZD1222 COVID-19 vaccine. Study-wide points: Among spike-specific TCRs, nearly half reportedly target unmutated variant regions. A rise in Spike-specific TCR breadth and depth followed two AZD1222 doses. Dominant CD4 TCR responses targeted spike regions 160-218 and 743-854.

TCRdb's copy holds only in-frame clones and misses some; the assay was immunoSEQ multiplex PCR. Here the sample spans about 83,000 clones, 88% being singletons. CDR1 is LNHDA, CDR2 SQIVND, per germline (reference sequence). The CDR3 contains 13 residues. Trimming took 6 bases from V and 0 from J, leaving 8 bases between them. As regards this clone: The antigen remains undetermined.

This clonotype was sampled from an adult in good health. The chain has TRBV19 and TRBJ1-1; D gene ambiguous. The sequencing used peripheral blood, collected on day 0 of MenACWY control vaccination. The CDR3 bases are TGTGCCAGTAGCGGGGATATGAACACTGAAGCTTTCTTT. Its protein is CASSGDMNTEAFF.